This T cell receptor beta chain originates from a study of graft-versus-host responses after intestinal transplantation. There are 13 residues in the CDR3. Germline CDR1 is MNHNY and CDR2 is SVGAGI (reference sequence). V gave up 6 bases and J gave up 5 bases; unmatched junction bases: 2. The authors plated some 200,000 CFSE-labeled responder cells with some 200,000 irradiated, violet-dye-labeled stimulator cells. Data came from immunoSEQ multiplex PCR; TCRdb stores just in-frame clones and leaves some out. The sample shows about 9,600 clones, more than 25% of them seen only once. Sequences were derived from alloreactive CD8+ T cells from a mixed lymphocyte reaction culture, sampled before intestinal transplant. Subset specified: CFSE-low proliferating T cells sorted from roughly 6-day pre-transplant mixed lymphocyte reaction (GvH or HvG direction). The sequence was collected from a human patient who received an intestinal transplant. The V gene is TRBV6-6, the J gene TRBJ1-5, with 9 bases identical to TRBD1. The CDR3 here is CASRQGADQPQHF. CDR3 nucleotides: TGTGCCAGCAGACAGGGGGCGGATCAGCCCCAGCATTTT.